The rows below give T cell receptor beta chains drawn from one sample of a study of T cell repertoires in cytomegalovirus infection. TCRdb fed the reads into MiXCR, producing one record per CDR3 protein. The sample shows roughly 120,000 distinct CDR3 sequences, over 9.5% of them seen only once. No antigen has been assigned to these receptors. Sequenced input: PBMCs, sequenced either directly or after in vitro stimulation (not recorded which). The receptors were gathered from a human donor in good health (CMV status not recorded). Some clones in this sample may be carry-over from other donors' samples. Both conserved end residues are part of each CDR3. Part of the rows lack a size; the others show once, few, many or a class for expanded clones.

>TRBJ1-2|many|TRBV7-2
CASSNRGRIYGYTF
>TRBJ1-5|many|TRBV6-6
CASSYSTGGNQPQHF
>TRBJ1-3|many|TRBV6-1
CASSEVRGARDQGNTIYF
>TRBJ2-3|few|TRBV7-2
CASSGRKRLSTDTQYF
>TRBJ1-2|few|TRBV4-3
CASSQEGRGNYGYTF
>TRBJ1-2|.|TRBV4-1
CASSQGSGPAGARKTF
>TRBJ1-2|many|TRBV12-3/TRBV12-4
CASSTDRAGNYGYTF
>TRBJ2-1|.|TRBV9
CASSVETSEISYNEQFF
>TRBJ1-2|many|TRBV4-3
CASSQDVAGVGYGYTF
>TRBJ1-4|many|TRBV7-2
CASSLVGTVSNEKLFF
>TRBJ2-7|many|TRBV11-1
CASSLNGHYEQYF
>TRBJ2-1|many|TRBV25-1
CASSAPGLAGYNEQFF
>TRBJ1-1|few|TRBV7-2
CASSLDRTEAFF
>TRBJ2-1|.|TRBV7-3
CASSLMGGGGVKNEQFF
>TRBJ2-4|.|TRBV15
CATSGATLAKNIQYF
>TRBJ2-7|.|TRBV5-8
CASSLGLIGAYEQYF
>TRBJ2-3|many|TRBV7-2
CASNLDGGTDTQYF
>TRBJ2-3|many|TRBV11-3
CASRLYETGRDTQYF
>TRBJ2-2|many|TRBV20-1
CSARDRDRTTGELFF
>TRBJ1-2|.|TRBV15
CATSRDAGEGYTF
>TRBJ1-1|many|TRBV4-1
CASSQEGFTEAFF
>TRBJ2-1|few|TRBV2
CASSVEGRYNEQFF
>TRBJ1-6|many|TRBV16
CASSQSSQGWDSPLHF
>TRBJ2-2|many|TRBV7-8
CASSHPARFGGTGELFF
>TRBJ2-3|few|TRBV7-8
CASSLMLGGGATDTQYF
>TRBJ2-2|many|TRBV7-9
CASSSIDGVWTGELFF
>TRBJ2-5|many|TRBV7-3
CASSSTRQETQYF
>TRBJ1-5|few|TRBV12-3/TRBV12-4
CASSYSNQPQHF
>TRBJ1-2|many|TRBV19
CASTSPMGGYGYTF
>TRBJ2-2|many|TRBV19
CASSIGITGELFF
>TRBJ2-1|many|TRBV7-9
CASSLAARHEQFF
>TRBJ2-5|many|TRBV11-2
CASSLELDQTQYF
>TRBJ1-2|many|TRBV27
CARLPGQGTRGGYTF
>TRBJ2-1|many|TRBV7-2
CASSLGGTSAVVEQFF
>TRBJ1-1|.|TRBV13
CASSFTGGRTEAFF
>TRBJ1-5|many|TRBV7-2
CASSVFDSNQPQHF
>TRBJ2-7|.|TRBV20-1
CSASFLGSGRADYEQYF
>TRBJ2-7|.|TRBV28
CASSSPGTASDEQYF
>TRBJ1-2|many|TRBV12-3/TRBV12-4
CASSLFPADGYTF
>TRBJ2-1|many|TRBV7-2
CASSLGAGQQSDEQFF
>TRBJ2-1|many|TRBV6-2/TRBV6-3
CASSYPRGGKNEQFF
>TRBJ1-2|.|TRBV7-3
CASSAGQRVYGYTF
>TRBJ1-6|many|TRBV6-5
CASSGGPGRSNSPLHF
>TRBJ1-2|many|TRBV6-5
CASSYSTGRGYGYTF